This T cell receptor (beta chain) was profiled in a study of blood T cell repertoires in COVID-19. Study background: Specimens from acute and convalescent COVID-19 originated in the United States, Italy and Spain.

Original processing methods: Cell counts per sample came from amplifying reference gene primers. Data came from immunoSEQ multiplex PCR; TCRdb stores just in-frame clones and leaves some out. V and J calls plus clone size are reproduced from that table; the DNA served to infer D and trimming. The table includes under 80,000 clones, around nine tenths detected once. From germline, CDR1 is LNHDA and CDR2 SQIVND (reference sequence). The CDR3 length is 16 residues. V trimming: 0 bases; J trimming: 1 base; junction bases outside the gene matches: 3. The sequence came from a human donor in a cohort sampled during active COVID-19. The rearrangement links TRBV19 to TRBJ1-5; 7 positions match TRBD1. What was sequenced was peripheral blood. The CDR3 sequence: CASSIEGGWSNQPQHF. The DNA of the CDR3 is TGTGCCAGTAGTATAGAAGGGGGCTGGAGCAATCAGCCCCAGCATTTT.